Shown below are 16 T cell receptor beta chains from a single sample sequenced in a study of cytomegalovirus exposure and HLA in healthy donors (dated by TCRdb to about 2017). Libraries came from the immunoSEQ multiplex PCR assay. For the multiplex PCR, a mixture combining 60 forward primers for TCR Vbeta segments and 13 reverse primers for TCR Jbeta segments was used. The clones in this table, taken by TCRdb from immuneACCESS, are in-frame only. Not every clone is retained; where verified, under half of the shortfall comes from an unresolved V gene, and the cause of the rest is unknown. The sample profile shows tens of thousands of clones; 85% of them were found once. The top ten constitute about 10% of the sample. Input material: PBMCs. These receptors came from a female donor in good health and CMV-seronegative.

CDR3 DNA: TGTGCCTGGGATACCTGGGAGGGCTCCTACGAGCAGTACTTC. This gives the protein CAWDTWEGSYEQYF. The rearrangement joins TRBV30 to TRBJ2-7; 7 bases line up with TRBD2. The CDR3 runs to 14 residues. Germline V gene lookup returns CDR1 GTSNPN and CDR2 SVGIG (reference sequence). The V gene end was trimmed by 5 bases and the J gene end by 0 bases; junction bases not matched to a gene: 7.

This clone was recorded a few times. This chain joins TRBV19 and TRBJ2-7; weak D call: TRBD2 (5 bases). The length of the CDR3 is 13 residues. The germline V gene has CDR1 LNHDA and CDR2 SQIVND (reference sequence). V gave up 3 bases and J gave up 4 bases, with 10 bases separating them. The CDR3 loop is CASSIYRGYEQYF. CDR3 bases: TGTGCCAGTAGTATCTATCGGGGTTACGAGCAGTACTTC.

This clone has just a few counts. CDR3 region: CASKLGGDNSPLHF. DNA for the CDR3: TGCGCCAGCAAATTGGGAGGGGATAATTCACCCCTCCACTTT. The chain employs TRBV10-2 and TRBJ1-6; D might be TRBD1 (5 bases). The CDR3 length is 14 residues. Per germline, CDR1 WSHSY and CDR2 SAAADI. V gave up 7 bases and J gave up 5 bases, with 12 bases separating them.

This sequence joins TRBV7-2 and TRBJ2-7, with 8 bases that match TRBD2. From germline, CDR1 is SGHTA and CDR2 FQGNSA. This CDR3 has 17 residues. With 8 bases clipped from V and 0 bases from J, the junction kept 15 bases outside the gene matches. CDR3 DNA sequence: TGTGCCAGCTCGCCCGTGGGGACTAGAATCAACTCCTACGAGCAGTACTTC. The encoded protein is CASSPVGTRINSYEQYF. Full variable domain (outside the CDR3, taken from reference TRBV7-2 and TRBJ2-7): GAGVSQSPSNKVTEKGKDVELRCDPISGHTALYWYRQSLGQGLEFLIYFQGNSAPDKSGLPSDRFSAERTGGSVSTLTIQRTQQEDSAVYLCASSPVGTRINSYEQYFGPGTRLTVT.

This chain connects TRBV4-2 to TRBJ2-6, with D tentatively TRBD2 (5 bases). Germline V gene sequence: CDR1 LGHNA, CDR2 YNFKEQ. Trimming pared 1 base from V and 2 bases from J, leaving 6 bases between. The CDR3 totals 15 residues. The CDR3 region has the DNA TGTGCCAGCAGCCAAGCGGGAACTGGGGCCAACGTCCTGACTTTC. Translating gives CASSQAGTGANVLTF.

The chain is built from TRBV28 and TRBJ1-4; D gene unclear. V was pared by 5 bases and J by 5 bases, with 21 bases between. This CDR3 region has 17 residues. CDR1 MDHEN and CDR2 SYDVKM come from the germline V gene. The CDR3 protein is CASSTLNSAELNEKLFF. CDR3 sequence (DNA): TGTGCCAGCAGTACCCTTAATAGCGCGGAACTAAATGAAAAACTGTTTTTT. The whole variable domain, filled in from reference TRBV28 and TRBJ1-4, reads DVKVTQSSRYLVKRTGEKVFLECVQDMDHENMFWYRQDPGLGLRLIYFSYDVKMKEKGDIPEGYSVSREKKERFSLILESASTNQTSMYLCASSTLNSAELNEKLFFGSGTQLSVL.

The chain employs TRBV5-6 and TRBJ2-1, with 9 positions matching TRBD2. CDR1 SGHDT and CDR2 YYEEEE come from the germline V gene. V shed 4 bases, J shed 8 bases, and the junction held 10 bases outside the gene matches. CDR3 length: 15 residues. CDR3 coding DNA: TGTGCCAGCAGCCTTGGGCGGGGGGGGCCCTATGAGCAGTTCTTC. This codes for CASSLGRGGPYEQFF.

This CDR3 reads CASNGGSYNEQFF. CDR3 sequence (DNA): TGTGCCAGCAACGGGGGGTCCTACAATGAGCAGTTCTTC. The chain carries TRBV13 and TRBJ2-1, with 7 positions matching TRBD2. With 7 bases clipped from V and 1 base from J, the junction kept 1 base outside the gene matches. Per germline, CDR1 PRHDT and CDR2 FYEKMQ (reference sequence). The CDR3 consists of 13 residues.

V and J are TRBV5-6 and TRBJ1-4; 9 bases fit TRBD1. Germline-derived CDR1 and CDR2 are SGHDT and YYEEEE. The CDR3 has 17 residues. V trimming: 3 bases; J trimming: 8 bases; junction bases outside the gene matches: 14. The CDR3 nucleotides read TGTGCCAGCAGCTCGATACCGGGACAGGGAAAGCAGGAAAAACTGTTTTTT. This translates into CASSSIPGQGKQEKLFF.

There are a few counts of this clone. The V gene is TRBV10-1, the J gene TRBJ2-1; 8 bases fit TRBD1. V gave up 7 bases and J gave up 16 bases; unmatched junction bases: 12. The CDR3 extends over 12 amino acids. The germline V gene has CDR1 WNHNN and CDR2 SYGVQD (reference sequence). As DNA, the CDR3 is TGCGCCAGCAACCCAGGACAGGGCCTGCTATTCTTC. Protein product: CASNPGQGLLFF.

V usage is TRBV5-5 and J usage is TRBJ1-2, with D tentatively TRBD1 (6 bases). Trimming took 6 bases from V and 2 from J, leaving 11 bases between them. The CDR3 extends over 13 amino acids. Germline V lookup: CDR1 SGHKS, CDR2 YYEKEE (reference sequence). The CDR3 DNA sequence: TGTGCCAGCACTTCCCAGGGGAACTATGGCTACACCTTC. As protein: CASTSQGNYGYTF. Combining the CDR3 with reference TRBV5-5 and TRBJ1-2 gives the whole variable domain DAGVTQSPTHLIKTRGQQVTLRCSPISGHKSVSWYQQVLGQGPQFIFQYYEKEERGRGNFPDRFSARQFPNYSSELNVNALLLGDSALYLCASTSQGNYGYTFGSGTRLTVV.

V usage is TRBV9 and J usage is TRBJ1-3; D gene uncertain. V dropped 4 bases and J dropped 2 bases, with 16 bases sitting between them. This CDR3 has 16 residues. The germline CDR1 and CDR2 sequences are SGDLS and YYNGEE. CDR3 nucleotide sequence: TGTGCCAGCAGCCCGCAGCGGGATGGGGCTGGAAACACCATATATTTT. This translates into CASSPQRDGAGNTIYF.

The J gene is TRBJ1-2, the V gene TRBV6-1; TRBD1 aligns across 9 bases. Germline CDR1 reads MNHNS; CDR2 reads SASEGT. The CDR3 covers 15 residues. V dropped 3 bases and J dropped 8; count of bases not matched to a gene: 10. In nucleotides, the CDR3 is TGTGCCAGCAGTGACTTGGACAGGGGTCTATCGGGCTACACCTTC. This translates into CASSDLDRGLSGYTF.

The chain employs TRBV6-4 and TRBJ1-5, with 8 bases that match TRBD1. Losses at the gene ends were 1 base for V and 6 bases for J; bases not matched to a gene: 5. This CDR3 region has 15 residues. Germline assignment: CDR1 MRHNA and CDR2 SNTAGT. CDR3 bases: TGTGCCAGCAGTGACTATCCAGGGGGCGGTCAGCCCCAGCATTTT. It codes for CASSDYPGGGQPQHF.

This clone has just one count. This chain links TRBV4-1 with TRBJ2-3; 13 nucleotides line up with TRBD2. This CDR3 contains 15 residues. Unmatched junction bases numbered 2, after V lost 3 bases and J lost 5 bases. From germline, CDR1 is MGHRA and CDR2 YSYEKL. The CDR3 loop is CASSQGLAGRDTQYF. DNA for the CDR3: TGCGCCAGCAGCCAGGGACTAGCGGGGAGAGATACGCAGTATTTT.

A single count supports this clone. The CDR3 protein is CASSLATGAIEAFF. The CDR3 nucleotides read TGTGCCAGCAGCCTTGCGACAGGGGCAATTGAAGCTTTCTTT. The V call is TRBV14, the J call TRBJ1-1; 8 bases map to TRBD1. Germline V gives CDR1 SGHDN, CDR2 FVKESK. V trimming: 4 bases; J trimming: 7 bases; junction bases outside the gene matches: 8. This CDR3 contains 14 residues.